This TCR beta chain was retrieved from a study of blood T cells in healthy people across ages. The length of the CDR3 is 15 residues. Germline loops: CDR1 KGHDR, CDR2 SFDVKD. Trimming left V 9 bases short and J 1 base short, with 17 bases between. A sample-barcoded 5' primer and a J-beta primer mix were used in a second PCR of about 6 to 11 cycles. TCRdb reprocessed the 5' RACE reads with MiXCR, giving one entry per CDR3 protein. The repertoire includes about 1 million distinct CDR3 sequences, 25% of them detected once, and about 0.8% sits in the top ten. A few counts support this clonotype. As yet, its antigen is unknown. Whole-study results and caveats: Among long-lived donors, naive CD4+ cells were more numerous and diversity higher than in aged donors. The recorded TCR beta diversity per million T cells decreased in a roughly linear manner with age.

This sample also belongs to another study, concerning T cells of mothers and their children. That paper adds: Second-PCR primer M1S introduced sample barcodes and 2-4 random nucleotides. An overlap that was slightly higher, though non-significant, was seen in related mother-child pairs versus unrelated pairs.

The rearrangement joins TRBV24-1 to TRBJ2-5; D may be TRBD2 (6 bases). The source is a girl aged 2 to 9 in good health. The sample was blood. The CDR3 nucleotides are TGTGCCACCTCTGCTGGGCGGGGATTCCAAGAGACCCAGTACTTC. This codes for CATSAGRGFQETQYF.